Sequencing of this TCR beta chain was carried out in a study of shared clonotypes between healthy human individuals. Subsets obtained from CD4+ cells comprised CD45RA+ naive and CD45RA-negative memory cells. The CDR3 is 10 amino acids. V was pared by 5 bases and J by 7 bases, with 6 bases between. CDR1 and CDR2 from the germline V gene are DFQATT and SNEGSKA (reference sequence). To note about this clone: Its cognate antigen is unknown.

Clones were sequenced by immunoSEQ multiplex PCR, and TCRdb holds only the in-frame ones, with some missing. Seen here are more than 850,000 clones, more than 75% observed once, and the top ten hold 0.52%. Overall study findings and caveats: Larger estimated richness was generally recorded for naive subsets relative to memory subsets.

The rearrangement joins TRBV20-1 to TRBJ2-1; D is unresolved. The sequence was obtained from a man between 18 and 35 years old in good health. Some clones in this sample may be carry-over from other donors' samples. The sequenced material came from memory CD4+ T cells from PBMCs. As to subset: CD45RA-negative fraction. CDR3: CSALKNEQFF. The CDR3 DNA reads TGCAGTGCTTTAAAGAATGAGCAGTTCTTC.